This T cell receptor beta chain was recorded in a study of CD8+ T cells in alopecia areata. The ends were cut back, 4 bases at V and 4 bases at J, with 13 bases in the middle. The CDR3 runs 14 residues. The V gene's germline CDR1 is LNHDA and CDR2 SQIVND (reference sequence). This clone was seen a handful of times. cDNA reverse transcribed from extracted RNA served as the sequencing template. This table comes from immunoSEQ multiplex PCR, and its TCRdb copy is limited to in-frame clones, with some not included. The table lists 75,000 to 100,000 clones, roughly two fifths of them singletons. The clonotype comes from a human donor with alopecia areata. The sequencing sample was made of CD4+ T cells sorted from blood. V gene TRBV19 combines with J gene TRBJ1-2; D ambiguous. The CDR3 loop reads CASSRRTPAYGYTF. In DNA, the CDR3 is TGTGCCAGTAGTAGGCGGACCCCAGCCTATGGCTACACCTTC.